This TCR beta chain stems from a study of TIL therapy for anti-PD-1-resistant metastatic lung cancer. Germline CDR1 and CDR2: GTSNPN and SVGIG (reference sequence). CDR3 length: 14 residues. V lost 1 base and J lost 6, with 13 bases in between. This sample's time point: pre-treatment sample, taken before nivolumab and TIL therapy. The tumor samples were excised metastases, mostly pleural nodules or supraclavicular lymph nodes. This was the immunoSEQ v3 assay. Here immunoSEQ multiplex PCR was the method, and the copy in TCRdb shows in-frame clones only, minus some. The sample shows fewer than 30,000 clones, 63% of them seen only once.

The sequence was collected from a woman aged 25-85 years with non-small cell lung cancer. The chain employs TRBV30 and TRBJ2-1; possible D gene TRBD2, 6 bases. Sequenced material: tumor tissue, taken at baseline. Here the CDR3 DNA reads TGTGCCTGGAGTGCGGACTACGGGGGCAATGAGCAGTTCTTC. This gives the protein CAWSADYGGNEQFF.